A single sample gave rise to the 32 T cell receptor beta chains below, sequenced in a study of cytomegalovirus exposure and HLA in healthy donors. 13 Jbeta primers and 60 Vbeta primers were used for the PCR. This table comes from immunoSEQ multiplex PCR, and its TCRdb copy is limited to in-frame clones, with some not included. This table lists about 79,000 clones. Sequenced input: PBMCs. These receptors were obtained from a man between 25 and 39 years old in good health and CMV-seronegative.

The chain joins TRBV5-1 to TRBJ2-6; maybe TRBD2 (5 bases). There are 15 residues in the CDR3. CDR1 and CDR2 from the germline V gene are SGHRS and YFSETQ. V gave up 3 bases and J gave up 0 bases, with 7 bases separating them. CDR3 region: CASSSRGSGANVLTF. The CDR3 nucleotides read TGCGCCAGCAGCTCCCGGGGCTCTGGGGCCAACGTCCTGACTTTC.

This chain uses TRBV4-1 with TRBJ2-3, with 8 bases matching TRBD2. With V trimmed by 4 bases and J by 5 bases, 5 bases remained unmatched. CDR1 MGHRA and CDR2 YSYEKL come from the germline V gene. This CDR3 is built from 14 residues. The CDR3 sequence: CASSLVLAGDTQYF. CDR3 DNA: TGCGCCAGCAGCCTTGTCCTAGCGGGAGATACGCAGTATTTT.

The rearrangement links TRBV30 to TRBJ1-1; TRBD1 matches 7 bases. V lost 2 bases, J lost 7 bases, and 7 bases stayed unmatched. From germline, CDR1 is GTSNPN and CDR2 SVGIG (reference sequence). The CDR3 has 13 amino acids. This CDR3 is CAWSIPGTVEAFF. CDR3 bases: TGTGCCTGGAGTATACCCGGGACAGTTGAAGCTTTCTTT.

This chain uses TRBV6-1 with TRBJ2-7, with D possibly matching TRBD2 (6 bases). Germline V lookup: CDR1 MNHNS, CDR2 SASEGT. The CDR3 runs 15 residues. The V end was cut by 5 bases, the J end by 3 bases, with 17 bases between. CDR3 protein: CASSLGPRGIYEQYF. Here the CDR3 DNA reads TGTGCCAGCAGTCTGGGCCCGCGGGGAATCTACGAGCAGTACTTC.

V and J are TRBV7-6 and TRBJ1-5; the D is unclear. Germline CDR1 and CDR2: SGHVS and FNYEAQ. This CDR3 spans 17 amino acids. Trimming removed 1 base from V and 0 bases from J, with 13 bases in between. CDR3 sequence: CASSLGPGENSNQPQHF. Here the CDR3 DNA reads TGTGCCAGCAGCTTAGGTCCGGGAGAAAATAGCAATCAGCCCCAGCATTTT. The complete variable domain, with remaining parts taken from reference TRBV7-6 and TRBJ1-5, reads GAGVSQSPRYKVTKRGQDVALRCDPISGHVSLYWYRQALGQGPEFLTYFNYEAQQDKSGLPNDRFSAERPEGSISTLTIQRTEQRDSAMYRCASSLGPGENSNQPQHFGDGTRLSIL.

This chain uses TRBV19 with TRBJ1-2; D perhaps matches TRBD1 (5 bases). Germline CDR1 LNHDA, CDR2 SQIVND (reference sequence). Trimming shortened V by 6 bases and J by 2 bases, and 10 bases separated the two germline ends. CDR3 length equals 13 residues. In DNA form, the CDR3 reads TGTGCCAGTAGCCCAGGGCCCAACTATGGCTACACCTTC. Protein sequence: CASSPGPNYGYTF.

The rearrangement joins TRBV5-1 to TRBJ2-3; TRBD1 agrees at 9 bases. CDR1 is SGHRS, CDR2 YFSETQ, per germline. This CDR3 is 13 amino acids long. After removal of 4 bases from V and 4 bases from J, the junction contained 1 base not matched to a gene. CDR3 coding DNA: TGCGCCAGCAGCCGACAGGGGGCAGATACGCAGTATTTT. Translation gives CASSRQGADTQYF.

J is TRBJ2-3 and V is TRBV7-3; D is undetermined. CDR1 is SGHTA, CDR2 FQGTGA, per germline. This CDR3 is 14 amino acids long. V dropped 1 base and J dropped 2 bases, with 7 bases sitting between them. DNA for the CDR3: TGTGCCAGCAGCTTAAGCGGAGACACAGATACGCAGTATTTT. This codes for CASSLSGDTDTQYF.

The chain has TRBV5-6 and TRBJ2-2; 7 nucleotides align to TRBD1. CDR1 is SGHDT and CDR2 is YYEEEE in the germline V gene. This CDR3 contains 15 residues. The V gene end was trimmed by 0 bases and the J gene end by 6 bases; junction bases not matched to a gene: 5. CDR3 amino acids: CASSLAAGGPGELFF. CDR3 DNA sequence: TGTGCCAGCAGCTTGGCGGCAGGGGGTCCCGGGGAGCTGTTTTTT.

This CDR3 is CASSYSWGEGKNEQFF. For the CDR3, the DNA is TGTGCCAGCAGTTACTCTTGGGGGGAGGGGAAGAATGAGCAGTTCTTC. The genes are TRBV6-5 and TRBJ2-1, with 7 bases identical to TRBD2. The V and J ends lost 0 bases and 7 bases, in that order; junction bases with no gene match: 9. Germline-derived CDR1 and CDR2 are MNHEY and SVGAGI. CDR3 size: 16 residues.

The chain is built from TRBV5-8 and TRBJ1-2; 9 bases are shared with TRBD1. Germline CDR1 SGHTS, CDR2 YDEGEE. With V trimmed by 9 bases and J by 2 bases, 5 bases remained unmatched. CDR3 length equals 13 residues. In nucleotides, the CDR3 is TGTGCCACCACGACAGGGGGAAACTATGGCTACACCTTC. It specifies CATTTGGNYGYTF.

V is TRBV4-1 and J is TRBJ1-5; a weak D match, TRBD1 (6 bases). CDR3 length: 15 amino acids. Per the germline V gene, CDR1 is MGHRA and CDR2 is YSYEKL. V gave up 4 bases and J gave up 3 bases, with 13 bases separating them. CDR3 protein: CASSLGRGPNQPQHF. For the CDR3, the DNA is TGCGCCAGCAGCCTGGGCAGGGGACCCAATCAGCCCCAGCATTTT.

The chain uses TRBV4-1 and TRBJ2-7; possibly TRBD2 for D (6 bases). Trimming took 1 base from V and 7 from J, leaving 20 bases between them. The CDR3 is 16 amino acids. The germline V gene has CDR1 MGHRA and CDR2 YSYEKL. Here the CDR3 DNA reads TGCGCCAGCAGCCAAGTCCTTGGGGCAGGTAGCGGAGAGCAGTACTTC. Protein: CASSQVLGAGSGEQYF.

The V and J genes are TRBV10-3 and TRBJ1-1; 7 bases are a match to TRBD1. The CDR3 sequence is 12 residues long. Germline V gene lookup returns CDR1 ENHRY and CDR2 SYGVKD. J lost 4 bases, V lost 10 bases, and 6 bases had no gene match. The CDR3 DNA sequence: TGTGCCACTACCAGGGGGGCCACTGAAGCTTTCTTT. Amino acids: CATTRGATEAFF.

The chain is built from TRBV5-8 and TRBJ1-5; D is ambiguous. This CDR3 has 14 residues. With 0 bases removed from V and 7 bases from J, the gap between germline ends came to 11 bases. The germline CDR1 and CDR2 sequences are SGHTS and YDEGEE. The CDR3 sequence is CASSLGLKEQPQHF. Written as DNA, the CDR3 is TGTGCCAGCAGCTTGGGACTAAAAGAACAGCCCCAGCATTTT.

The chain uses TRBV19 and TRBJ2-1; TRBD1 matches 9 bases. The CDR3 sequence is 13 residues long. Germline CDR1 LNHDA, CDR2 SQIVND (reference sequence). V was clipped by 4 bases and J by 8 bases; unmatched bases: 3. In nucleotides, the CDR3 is TGTGCCAGTAGTACTACAGGGGGCCATGAGCAGTTCTTC. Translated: CASSTTGGHEQFF.

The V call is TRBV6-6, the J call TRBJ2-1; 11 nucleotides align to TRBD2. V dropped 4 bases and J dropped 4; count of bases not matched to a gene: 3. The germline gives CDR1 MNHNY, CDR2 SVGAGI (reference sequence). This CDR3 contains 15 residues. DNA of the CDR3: TGTGCCAGCAGTTTAGCGGGGGGGGAGTACAATGAGCAGTTCTTC. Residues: CASSLAGGEYNEQFF.

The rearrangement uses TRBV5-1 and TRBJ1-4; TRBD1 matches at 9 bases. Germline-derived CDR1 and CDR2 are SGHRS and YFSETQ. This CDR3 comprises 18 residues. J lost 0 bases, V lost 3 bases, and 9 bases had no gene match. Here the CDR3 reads CASSSRTGGPTTNEKLFF. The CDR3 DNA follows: TGCGCCAGCAGCTCCCGAACAGGGGGCCCCACAACTAATGAAAAACTGTTTTTT.

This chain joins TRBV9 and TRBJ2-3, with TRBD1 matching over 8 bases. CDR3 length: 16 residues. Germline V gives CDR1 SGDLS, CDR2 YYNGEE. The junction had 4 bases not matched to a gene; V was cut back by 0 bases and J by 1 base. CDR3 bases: TGTGCCAGCAGCGTAGCGACAGGGGAGGGCACAGATACGCAGTATTTT. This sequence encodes CASSVATGEGTDTQYF.

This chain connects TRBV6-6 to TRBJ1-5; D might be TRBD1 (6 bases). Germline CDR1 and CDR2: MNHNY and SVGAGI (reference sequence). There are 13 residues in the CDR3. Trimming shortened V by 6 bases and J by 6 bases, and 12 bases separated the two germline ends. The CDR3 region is CASSTGSGQPQHF. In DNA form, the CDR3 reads TGTGCCAGCAGCACAGGGTCGGGTCAGCCCCAGCATTTT.

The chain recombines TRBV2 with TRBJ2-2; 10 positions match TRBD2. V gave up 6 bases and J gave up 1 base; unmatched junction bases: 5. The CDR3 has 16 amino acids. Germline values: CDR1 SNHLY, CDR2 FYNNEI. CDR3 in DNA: TGTGCCAGCAGCTCGACTAGCGGGTGGAACACCGGGGAGCTGTTTTTT. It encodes CASSSTSGWNTGELFF.

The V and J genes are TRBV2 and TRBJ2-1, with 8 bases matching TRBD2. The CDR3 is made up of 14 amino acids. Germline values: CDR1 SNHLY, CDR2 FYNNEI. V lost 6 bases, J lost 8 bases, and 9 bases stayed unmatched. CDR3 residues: CASRAWTSFYEQFF. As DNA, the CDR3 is TGTGCCAGCAGGGCCTGGACTAGCTTCTATGAGCAGTTCTTC.

This chain's CDR3 is CASSPRGGTSYEQYF. CDR3 sequence (DNA): TGTGCCAGCTCTCCACGGGGGGGAACCTCCTACGAGCAGTACTTC. V and J are TRBV9 and TRBJ2-7, with 8 bases matching TRBD2. Unmatched junction bases numbered 9, after V lost 7 bases and J lost 0 bases. The CDR3 length is 15 residues. Germline V CDR1 and CDR2: SGDLS, YYNGEE. The full variable domain, completed using reference TRBV9 and TRBJ2-7, is DSGVTQTPKHLITATGQRVTLRCSPRSGDLSVYWYQQSLDQGLQFLIQYYNGEERAKGNILERFSAQQFPDLHSELNLSSLELGDSALYFCASSPRGGTSYEQYFGPGTRLTVT.

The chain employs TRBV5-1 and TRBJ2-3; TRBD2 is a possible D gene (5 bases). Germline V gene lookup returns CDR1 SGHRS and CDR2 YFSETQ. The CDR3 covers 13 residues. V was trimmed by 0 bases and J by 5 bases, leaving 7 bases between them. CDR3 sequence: CASSLARGDTQYF. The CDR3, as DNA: TGCGCCAGCAGCTTGGCCCGGGGAGATACGCAGTATTTT. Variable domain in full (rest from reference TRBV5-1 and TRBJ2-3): KAGVTQTPRYLIKTRGQQVTLSCSPISGHRSVSWYQQTPGQGLQFLFEYFSETQRNKGNFPGRFSGRQFSNSRSEMNVSTLELGDSALYLCASSLARGDTQYFGPGTRLTVL.

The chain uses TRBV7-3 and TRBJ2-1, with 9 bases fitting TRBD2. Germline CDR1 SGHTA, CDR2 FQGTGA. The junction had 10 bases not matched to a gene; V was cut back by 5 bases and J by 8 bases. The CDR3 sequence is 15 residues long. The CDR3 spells CASSPSGRIGDEQFF. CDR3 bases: TGTGCCAGCAGCCCAAGCGGGAGGATAGGGGATGAGCAGTTCTTC.

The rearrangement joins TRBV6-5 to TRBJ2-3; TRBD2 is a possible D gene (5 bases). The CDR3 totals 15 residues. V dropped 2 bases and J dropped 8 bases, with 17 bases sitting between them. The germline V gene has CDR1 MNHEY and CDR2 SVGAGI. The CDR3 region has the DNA TGTGCCAGCAGTTACGGAGAGGGCAGATGGGGTACGCAGTATTTT. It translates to CASSYGEGRWGTQYF.

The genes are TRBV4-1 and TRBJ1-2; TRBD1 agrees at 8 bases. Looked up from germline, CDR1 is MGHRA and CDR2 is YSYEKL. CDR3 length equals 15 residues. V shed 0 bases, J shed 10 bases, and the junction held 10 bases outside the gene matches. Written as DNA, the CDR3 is TGCGCCAGCAGCCAAGATAGTACCAGGGGGCGACACTACACCTTC. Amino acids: CASSQDSTRGRHYTF.

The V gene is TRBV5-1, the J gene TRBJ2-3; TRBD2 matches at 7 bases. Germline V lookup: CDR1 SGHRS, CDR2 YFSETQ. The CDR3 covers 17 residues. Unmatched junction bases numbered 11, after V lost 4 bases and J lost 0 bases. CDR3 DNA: TGCGCCAGCAGCCGCCCACCAGCGGGATTTAGCACAGATACGCAGTATTTT. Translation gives CASSRPPAGFSTDTQYF.

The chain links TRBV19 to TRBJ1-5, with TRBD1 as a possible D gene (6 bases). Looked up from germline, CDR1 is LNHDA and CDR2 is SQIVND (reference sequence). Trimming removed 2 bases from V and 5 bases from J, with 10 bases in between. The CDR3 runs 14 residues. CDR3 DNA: TGTGCCAGTAGTATAAGGGACATTTATCAGCCCCAGCATTTT. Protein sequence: CASSIRDIYQPQHF.

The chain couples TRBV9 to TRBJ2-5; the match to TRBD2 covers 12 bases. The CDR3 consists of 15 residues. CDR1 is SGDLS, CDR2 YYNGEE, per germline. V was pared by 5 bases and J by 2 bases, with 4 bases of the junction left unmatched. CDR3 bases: TGTGCCAGCAGTAAGACTAGCGGGAGACAAGAGACCCAGTACTTC. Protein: CASSKTSGRQETQYF.

The CDR3 region has the DNA TGCGCCAGCAGCCAAGATAGGACAGGGCATACTAATGAAAAACTGTTTTTT. Translating gives CASSQDRTGHTNEKLFF. The V gene is TRBV4-3, the J gene TRBJ1-4, with TRBD1 matching 8 bases. The CDR3 is 17 amino acids. CDR1 and CDR2 (germline): LGHNA, YSLEER. The trim removed 0 bases at V and 2 bases at J, leaving 5 bases unmatched.

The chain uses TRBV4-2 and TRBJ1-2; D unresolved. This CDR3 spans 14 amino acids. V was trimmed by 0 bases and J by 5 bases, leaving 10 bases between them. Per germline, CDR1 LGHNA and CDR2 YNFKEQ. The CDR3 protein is CASSQDPRSYGYTF. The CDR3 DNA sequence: TGTGCCAGCAGCCAAGACCCACGGAGTTATGGCTACACCTTC.